What follows describes a single TCR beta chain. The sample comes from a study of CD8 T cells in Susac syndrome. When the RNA was reverse transcribed, random hexamers were used with an input of roughly 0.45 to 1 ug. TCRdb called the immunoSEQ multiplex PCR reads again in MiXCR, with one record for every CDR3 protein. Among a few hundred thousand distinct CDR3 sequences, about 82% were seen once, and the ten largest hold roughly 0.21%. CD8+ and CD4+ T cells were negatively isolated; TEMRA cells were FACS-enriched. The CDR3 is made up of 15 amino acids. Germline lookup yields CDR1 MGHRA and CDR2 YSYEKL. Trimming stripped 2 bases from V and 7 bases from J, with 17 bases between.

This TCR was sampled from a human donor with multiple sclerosis. This rearrangement joins TRBV4-1 to TRBJ1-2; D not resolved. The sequenced sample was CD8+ T cells from PBMCs. CDR3 region: CASSQPMEWASGYTF. The CDR3 DNA sequence: TGCGCCAGCAGCCAACCTATGGAGTGGGCGTCTGGCTACACCTTC.